The following is a T cell receptor (beta chain) sequence with its context. Its antigen is still unknown. These data belong to a study of beta chain features in type 1 diabetes. Findings of the study overall: Shorter TCRB CDR3s, moderately but significantly so, were found in Type 1 diabetes patients in all four CD4+ subsets.

Germline CDR1 reads SEHNR; CDR2 reads FQNEAQ (reference sequence). The CDR3 runs to 12 residues. The ends lost 7 bases at V and 10 bases at J; junction bases unmatched: 3. Expressed TCRB transcripts were sequenced after all isolated RNA was converted to cDNA. Here immunoSEQ multiplex PCR was the method, and the copy in TCRdb shows in-frame clones only, minus some. The sample yields about 360,000 clones, 10% to 15% seen once. The sample comprised naive CD4+ T cells from blood. The chain recombines TRBV7-9 with TRBJ1-6; the match to TRBD1 covers 8 bases. The TCR was taken from a woman between 18 and 30 years old with type 1 diabetes. Here the CDR3 reads CASKTGDSPLHF. The DNA for the CDR3 is TGTGCCAGCAAGACAGGGGACTCACCCCTCCACTTT.